The clone carrying this T cell receptor beta chain turned up a few times. A much larger clone lies one base from this, so it may be a read error. Time point denoted: newly diagnosed GD, antithyroid drugs for less than 3 months. After RNA was extracted from PBMCs, the TCR library was made from it. Construction of the TCR beta libraries employed iRepertoire HTBI primers in conjunction with Arm-PCR of CDR3 regions. Using its own MiXCR run on the multiplex PCR reads, TCRdb lists one record per CDR3 protein. The table records 250,000 to 300,000 distinct CDR3 sequences, about 20% of them present only once. The data belong to a study of regulatory T cells in long-lasting Graves disease. The germline gives CDR1 SGHAT, CDR2 FQDESV (reference sequence). This CDR3 is built from 17 residues. These data are also associated with another study on T cells in Graves' hyperthyroidism and ophthalmopathy.

The sample here was peripheral blood mononuclear cells (PBMCs), taken at new diagnosis, from a patient treated with antithyroid drugs. J is TRBJ2-5 and V is TRBV11-1; 9 positions agree with TRBD2. This clonotype was sampled from a woman aged 25 to 39 with Graves disease. The CDR3 is CASSPAGTSLRQEAQYF. CDR3 nucleotides: TGTGCCAGCAGCCCAGCGGGGACTAGCTTACGCCAAGAGGCCCAGTACTTC. The full variable domain, rest sourced from reference TRBV11-1 and TRBJ2-5, is EAEVAQSPRYKITEKSQAVAFWCDPISGHATLYWYRQILGQGPELLVQFQDESVVDDSQLPKDRFSAERLKGVDSTLKIQPAELGDSAMYLCASSPAGTSLRQEAQYFGPGTRLLVL.